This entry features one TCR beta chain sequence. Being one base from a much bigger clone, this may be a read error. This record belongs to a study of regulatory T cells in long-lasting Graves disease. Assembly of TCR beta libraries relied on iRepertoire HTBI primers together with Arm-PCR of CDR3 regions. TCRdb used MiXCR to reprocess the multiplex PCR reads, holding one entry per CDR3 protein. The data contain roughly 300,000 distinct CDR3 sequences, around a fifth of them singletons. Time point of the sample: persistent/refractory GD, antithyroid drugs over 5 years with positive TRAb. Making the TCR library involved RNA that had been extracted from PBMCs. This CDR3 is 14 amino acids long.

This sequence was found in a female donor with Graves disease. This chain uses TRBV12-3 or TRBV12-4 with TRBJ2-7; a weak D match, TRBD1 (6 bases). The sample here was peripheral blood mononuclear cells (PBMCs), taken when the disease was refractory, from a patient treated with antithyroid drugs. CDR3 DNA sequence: TGTGACAGCAGTTTAGGAGCAGGGGTTGACGAGCAGTACTTC. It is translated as CDSSLGAGVDEQYF.